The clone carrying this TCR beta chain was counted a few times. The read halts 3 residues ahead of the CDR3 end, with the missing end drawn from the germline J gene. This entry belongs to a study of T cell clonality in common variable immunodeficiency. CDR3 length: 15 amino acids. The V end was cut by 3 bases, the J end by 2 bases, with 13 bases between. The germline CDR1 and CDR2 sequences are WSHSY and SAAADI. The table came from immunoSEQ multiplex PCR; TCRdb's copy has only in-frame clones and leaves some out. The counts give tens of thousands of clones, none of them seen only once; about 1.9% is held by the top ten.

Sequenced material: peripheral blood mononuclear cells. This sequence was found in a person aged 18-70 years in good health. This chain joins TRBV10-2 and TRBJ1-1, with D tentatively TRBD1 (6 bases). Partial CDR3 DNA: TGCGCCAGCAGTGACTCCTCAGGGGCTAACACTGAA. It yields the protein CASSDSSGANTE. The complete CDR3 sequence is CASSDSSGANTEAFF.